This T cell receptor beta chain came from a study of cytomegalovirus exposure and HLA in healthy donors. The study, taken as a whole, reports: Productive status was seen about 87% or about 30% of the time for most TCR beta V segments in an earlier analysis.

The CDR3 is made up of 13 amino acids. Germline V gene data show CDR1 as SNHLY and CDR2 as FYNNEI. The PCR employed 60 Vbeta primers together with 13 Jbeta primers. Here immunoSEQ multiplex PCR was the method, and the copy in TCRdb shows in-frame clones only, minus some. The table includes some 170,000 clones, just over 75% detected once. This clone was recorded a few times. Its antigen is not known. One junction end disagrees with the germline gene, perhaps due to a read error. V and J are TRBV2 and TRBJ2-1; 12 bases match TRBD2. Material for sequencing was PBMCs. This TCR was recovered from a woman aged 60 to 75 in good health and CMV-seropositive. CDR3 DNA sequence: TGTGCCAGCAGTGAAGGCCTAGCGGGGGGGCCGGTCTTC. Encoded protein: CASSEGLAGGPVF.